The 2 T cell receptor beta chains given below trace back to one sample, sequenced in a study of PD-1 blockade in classical Hodgkin lymphoma. There was relapse after autologous stem cell transplantation in every patient, and there was variation in brentuximab vedotin exposure. Profiled with immunoSEQ multiplex PCR; TCRdb holds only in-frame clones, not every one. The repertoire holds about 50,000 clones, with about 73% as singletons. Sample: peripheral blood mononuclear cells (PBMCs), taken at baseline. These receptor sequences come from a human donor with classical Hodgkin lymphoma.

V is TRBV7-3 and J is TRBJ2-1, with 13 bases matching TRBD2. V trimming: 2 bases; J trimming: 8 bases; junction bases outside the gene matches: 15. The CDR3 is 19 amino acids. Germline-derived CDR1 and CDR2 are SGHTA and FQGTGA. The CDR3 nucleotides are TGTGCCAGCAGCTTAGAAATCGGACTAGCGGGAGTCAGTTTGGATGAGCAGTTCTTC. Translating it yields CASSLEIGLAGVSLDEQFF.

The rearrangement uses TRBV6-5 and TRBJ1-3; D possibly corresponds to TRBD1 (6 bases). The CDR3 extends over 14 amino acids. Trimming pared 10 bases from V and 2 bases from J, leaving 15 bases between. CDR1 is MNHEY, CDR2 SVGAGI, per germline. As DNA, the CDR3 is TGTGCCACACAAGGGACAATGACTGGAAACACCATATATTTT. Its protein is CATQGTMTGNTIYF.